This T cell receptor (beta chain) is from a study of shared clonotypes between healthy human individuals. Study summary: Two women and three men aged 18 to 49 served as donors.

On sorted subsets, replicate PCRs used 150 to 250 ng DNA, or about 30,000 T cell genomes. Sequencing used immunoSEQ multiplex PCR; TCRdb keeps in-frame clones, though not all of them. This table holds some 660,000 clones, around four fifths found once. Of note for this clone: The target antigen is unknown.

Findings of the study overall: Generally, estimated richness proved larger in naive subsets than it did in memory subsets.

Trimming took 2 bases from V and 5 from J, leaving 8 bases between them. The CDR3 loop spans 12 amino acids. Germline V gives CDR1 GTSNPN, CDR2 SVGIG (reference sequence). This TCR was recovered from a woman younger than 45 in good health. The rearrangement joins TRBV30 to TRBJ2-3, with no clear D. Input material: memory CD4+ T cells sorted from blood. Subset given: CD45RA-negative fraction. The DNA for the CDR3 is TGTGCCTGGAGTACGGTCAAAGATACGCAGTATTTT. As protein: CAWSTVKDTQYF.